This T cell receptor (beta chain) was found in a study of OX40 agonist ivuxolimab in advanced cancers. In the study overall: In this cohort, patients received ivuxolimab, an agonistic anti-OX40 (CD134) antibody. Hepatocellular carcinoma, melanoma, renal cell or head and neck cancer was diagnosed in the dose-escalation patients.

Study-wide findings and caveats: Partial responders receiving 0.1-3.0 mg/kg showed among the lowest clonal expansion.

V lost 0 bases, J lost 5 bases, and 11 bases lay in between. The CDR3 runs 15 residues. Germline CDR1 LGHNA, CDR2 YNFKEQ. For this clone: Its antigen is still unknown.

Sequencing used immunoSEQ multiplex PCR; TCRdb keeps in-frame clones, though not all of them. The profile shows about 45,000 clones, around 87% of them singletons. The study sampled blood at baseline, cycle 4 day 1, and cycle 7 day 1. The chain is built from TRBV4-2 and TRBJ2-1; D unresolved. Material: CD4+ or CD8+ T cells sorted from blood, obtained in a trial of the OX40 agonist ivuxolimab. The sequence came from an adult with an advanced solid tumor such as melanoma, head and neck, liver or kidney cancer. CDR3 amino acids: CASSQEIQLDNEQFF. The CDR3 nucleotides are TGTGCCAGCAGCCAAGAAATACAGCTGGACAATGAGCAGTTCTTC.